Presented here are 4 T cell receptor beta chains from one specimen sequenced in a study of blood T cell repertoires in COVID-19 (TCRdb year 2020). Library preparation was by the immunoSEQ multiplex PCR assay. TCRdb took over this immuneACCESS table, retaining in-frame rearrangements with V and J assigned. Such tables are incomplete; in checked studies, under half of the missing clones stem from an unresolved V gene, and the remainder is unexplained. Here the sample has some 130,000 clones; 65% to 85% occur a single time. The top ten hold approximately 1.8% of the sample. Sequencing was carried out using peripheral blood. The source of these receptors is a man aged 70-80 years with acute or convalescent COVID-19.

A few counts support this clone. The chain employs TRBV12-5 and TRBJ1-5; a weak D match, TRBD1 (6 bases). From germline, CDR1 is LGHNT and CDR2 FRNRAP. The V and J ends lost 7 bases and 4 bases respectively, with 11 bases between them. The length of the CDR3 is 13 residues. The CDR3 DNA reads TGTGCTAGTGCCCTTCAGGGGAATCAGCCCCAGCATTTT. Encoded protein: CASALQGNQPQHF. Together with reference TRBV12-5 and TRBJ1-5, the CDR3 gives the full variable domain: DARVTQTPRHKVTEMGQEVTMRCQPILGHNTVFWYRQTMMQGLELLAYFRNRAPLDDSGMPKDRFSAEMPDATLATLKIQPSEPRDSAVYFCASALQGNQPQHFGDGTRLSIL.

The V call is TRBV6-5, the J call TRBJ2-5; weak D call: TRBD1 (5 bases). This CDR3 is 15 amino acids long. V was clipped by 2 bases and J by 5 bases, with 15 bases between them. Germline CDR1 MNHEY, CDR2 SVGAGI. The CDR3 protein is CASSYGQGTTETQYF. The DNA for the CDR3 is TGTGCCAGCAGTTACGGGCAGGGTACGACGGAGACCCAGTACTTC.

This clone was recorded once. The chain uses TRBV23-1 and TRBJ2-7; D may be TRBD2 (5 bases). TRBV23-1 is identified as an open reading frame with a role that is uncertain. This CDR3 region has 14 residues. V lost 4 bases and J lost 9, with 19 bases in between. CDR3 DNA: TGCGCCAGCAGTCTGCCTCGGACCCGCGAGGGGCAGTACTTC. Translated: CASSLPRTREGQYF.

The chain recombines TRBV3-1 (or the pseudogene TRBV3-2) with TRBJ2-6; 11 bases agree with TRBD2. Unmatched junction bases numbered 3, after V lost 3 bases and J lost 2 bases. The germline V gene has CDR1 LGHDT and CDR2 YNNKEL (reference sequence). The CDR3 contains 17 residues. The CDR3 loop reads CASSQKGLAAGANVLTF. CDR3 bases: TGTGCCAGCAGCCAGAAGGGACTAGCGGCTGGGGCCAACGTCCTGACTTTC.